This TCR beta chain stems from a study of T-cell memory formation after mild COVID-19. The CDR3 totals 12 residues. Germline assignment: CDR1 DFQATT and CDR2 SNEGSKA (reference sequence). Trimming took 6 bases from V and 2 from J, leaving 10 bases between them. TCRdb ran MiXCR on the 5' RACE reads and lists one entry per CDR3 protein. The sample consists of around 300,000 distinct CDR3 sequences, approximately 14% of them appearing once. Findings and caveats of the study: Within pre-infection memory, some responding clones were found, suggesting cross-reactive memory joined.

This clonotype was observed a few times. Its antigen is unidentified. This TCR was recovered from a man between 18 and 35 years old who had mild COVID-19 (a few samples of this study predate the infection). Cell type and time point are not known. Sequencing used PBMCs or a T cell subset sorted from them (not recorded which). The chain joins TRBV20-1 to TRBJ1-2; possibly TRBD1 for D (5 bases). This CDR3 reads CSAVTVNYGYTF. CDR3 in DNA: TGCAGTGCCGTGACAGTAAACTATGGCTACACCTTC.